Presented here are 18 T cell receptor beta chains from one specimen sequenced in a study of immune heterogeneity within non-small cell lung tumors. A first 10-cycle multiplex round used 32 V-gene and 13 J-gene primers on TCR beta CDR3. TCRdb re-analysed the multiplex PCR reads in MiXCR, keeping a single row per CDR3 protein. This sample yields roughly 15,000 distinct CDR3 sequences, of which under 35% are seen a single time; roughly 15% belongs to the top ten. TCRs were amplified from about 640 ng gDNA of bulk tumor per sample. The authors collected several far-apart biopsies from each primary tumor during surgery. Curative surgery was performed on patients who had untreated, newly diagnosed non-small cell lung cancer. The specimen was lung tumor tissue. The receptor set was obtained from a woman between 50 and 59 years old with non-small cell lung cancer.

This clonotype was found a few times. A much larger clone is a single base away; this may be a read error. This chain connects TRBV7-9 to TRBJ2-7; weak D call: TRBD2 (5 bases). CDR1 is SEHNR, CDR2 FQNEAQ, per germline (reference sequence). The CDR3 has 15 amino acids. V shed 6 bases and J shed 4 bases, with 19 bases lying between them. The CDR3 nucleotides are TGTGCCAGCAGTGACGTGGGAGCCCTCAAATACGAGCAGTACTTC. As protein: CASSDVGALKYEQYF. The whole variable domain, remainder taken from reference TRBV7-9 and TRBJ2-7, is DTGVSQNPRHKITKRGQNVTFRCDPISEHNRLYWYRQTLGQGPEFLTYFQNEAQLEKSRLLSDRFSAERPKGSFSTLEIQRTEQGDSAMYLCASSDVGALKYEQYFGPGTRLTVT.

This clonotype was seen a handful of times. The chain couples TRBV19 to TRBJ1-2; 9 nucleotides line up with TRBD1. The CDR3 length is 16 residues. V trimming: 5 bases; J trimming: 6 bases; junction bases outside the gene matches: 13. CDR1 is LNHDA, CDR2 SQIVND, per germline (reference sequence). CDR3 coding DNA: TGTGCCAGTAGTGTCCCGGGACAGGGATCGTTCCATGGCTACACCTTC. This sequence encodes CASSVPGQGSFHGYTF.

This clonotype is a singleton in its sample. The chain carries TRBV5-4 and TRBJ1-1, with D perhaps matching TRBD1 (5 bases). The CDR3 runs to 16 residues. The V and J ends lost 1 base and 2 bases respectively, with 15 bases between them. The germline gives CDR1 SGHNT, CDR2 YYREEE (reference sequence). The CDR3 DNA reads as TGTGCCAGCAGCTTGTATCGTCGACAGCCTAACACTGAAGCTTTCTTT. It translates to CASSLYRRQPNTEAFF.

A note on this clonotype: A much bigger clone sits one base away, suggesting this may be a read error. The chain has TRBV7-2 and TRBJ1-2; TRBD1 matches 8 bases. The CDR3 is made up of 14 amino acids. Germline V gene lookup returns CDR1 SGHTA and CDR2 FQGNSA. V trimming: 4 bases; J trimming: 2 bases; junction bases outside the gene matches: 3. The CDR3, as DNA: TGTACCAGCAGCTGGGGACAGGAGAACTATGGCTACACCTTC. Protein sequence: CTSSWGQENYGYTF. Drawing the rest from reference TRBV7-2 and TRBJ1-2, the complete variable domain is GAGVSQSPSNKVTEKGKDVELRCDPISGHTALYWYRQSLGQGLEFLIYFQGNSAPDKSGLPSDRFSAERTGGSVSTLTIQRTQQEDSAVYLCTSSWGQENYGYTFGSGTRLTVV.

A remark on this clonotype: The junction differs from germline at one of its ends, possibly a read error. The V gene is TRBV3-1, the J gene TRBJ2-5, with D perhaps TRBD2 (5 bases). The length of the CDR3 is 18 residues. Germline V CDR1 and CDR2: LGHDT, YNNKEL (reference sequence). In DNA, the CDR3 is TGTGCCAGCAACCAAGTTATATCGGGGAAACTCGGCCAAGAGACCCAGTACTTC. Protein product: CASNQVISGKLGQETQYF.

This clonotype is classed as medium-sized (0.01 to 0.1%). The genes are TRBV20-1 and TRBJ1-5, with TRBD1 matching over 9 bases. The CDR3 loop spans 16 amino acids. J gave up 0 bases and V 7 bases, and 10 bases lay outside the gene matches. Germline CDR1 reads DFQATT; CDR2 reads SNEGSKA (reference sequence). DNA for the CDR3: TGCAGTGTACCGGGACAGGGAATCTATAGCAATCAGCCCCAGCATTTT. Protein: CSVPGQGIYSNQPQHF.

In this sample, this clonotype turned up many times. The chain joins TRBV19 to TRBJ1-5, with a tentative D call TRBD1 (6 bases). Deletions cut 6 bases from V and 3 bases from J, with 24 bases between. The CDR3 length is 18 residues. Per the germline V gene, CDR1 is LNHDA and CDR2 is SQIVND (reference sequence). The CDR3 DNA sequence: TGTGCCAGTAGCCCGATCGGGGGGGGCGGGGGGCCCAATCAGCCCCAGCATTTT. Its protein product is CASSPIGGGGGPNQPQHF.

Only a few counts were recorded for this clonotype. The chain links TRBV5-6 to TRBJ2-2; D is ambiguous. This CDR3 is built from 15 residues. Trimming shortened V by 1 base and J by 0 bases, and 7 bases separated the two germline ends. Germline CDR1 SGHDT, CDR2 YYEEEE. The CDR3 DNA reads TGTGCCAGCAGCTTGCCCCTTTCGAACACCGGGGAGCTGTTTTTT. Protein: CASSLPLSNTGELFF.

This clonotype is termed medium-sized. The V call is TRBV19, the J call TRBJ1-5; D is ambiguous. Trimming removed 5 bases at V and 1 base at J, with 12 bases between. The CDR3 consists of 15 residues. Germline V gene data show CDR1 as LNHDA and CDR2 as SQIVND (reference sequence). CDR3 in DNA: TGTGCCAGTAGTCTCCGGACGGGAAGCAATCAGCCCCAGCATTTT. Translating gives CASSLRTGSNQPQHF.

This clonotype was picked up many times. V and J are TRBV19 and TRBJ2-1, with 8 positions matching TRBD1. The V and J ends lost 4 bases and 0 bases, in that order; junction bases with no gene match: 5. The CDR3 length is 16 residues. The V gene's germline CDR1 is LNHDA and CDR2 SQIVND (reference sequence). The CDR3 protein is CASSTTDRDSYNEQFF. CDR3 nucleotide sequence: TGTGCCAGTAGTACGACGGACAGGGACTCCTACAATGAGCAGTTCTTC. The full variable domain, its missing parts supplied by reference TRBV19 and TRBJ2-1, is DGGITQSPKYLFRKEGQNVTLSCEQNLNHDAMYWYRQDPGQGLRLIYYSQIVNDFQKGDIAEGYSVSREKKESFPLTVTSAQKNPTAFYLCASSTTDRDSYNEQFFGPGTRLTVL.

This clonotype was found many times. The CDR3 reads CASSLGSLMVISGANVLTF. Written as DNA, the CDR3 is TGTGCCAGCAGCTTAGGCTCTCTGATGGTGATCTCTGGGGCCAACGTCCTGACTTTC. The rearrangement joins TRBV7-8 to TRBJ2-6; no clear D. This CDR3 is 19 amino acids long. The germline V gene encodes CDR1 SGHVS and CDR2 FQNEAQ. V lost 1 base and J 0 bases, leaving 16 bases between the germline ends.

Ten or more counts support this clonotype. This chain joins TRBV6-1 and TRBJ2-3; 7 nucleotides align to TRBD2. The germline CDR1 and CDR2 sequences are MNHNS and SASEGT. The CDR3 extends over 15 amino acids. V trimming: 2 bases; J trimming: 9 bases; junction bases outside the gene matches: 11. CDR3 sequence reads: CASSENPGELATQYF. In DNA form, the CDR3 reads TGTGCCAGCAGTGAAAACCCGGGGGAACTAGCGACGCAGTATTTT.

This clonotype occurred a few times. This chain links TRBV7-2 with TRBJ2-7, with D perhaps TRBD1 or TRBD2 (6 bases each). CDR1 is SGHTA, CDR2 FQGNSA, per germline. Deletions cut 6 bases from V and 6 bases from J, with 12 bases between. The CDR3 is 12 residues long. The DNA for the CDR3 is TGTGCCAGCAGTTATAGGGGGGTCGAGCAGTACTTC. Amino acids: CASSYRGVEQYF.

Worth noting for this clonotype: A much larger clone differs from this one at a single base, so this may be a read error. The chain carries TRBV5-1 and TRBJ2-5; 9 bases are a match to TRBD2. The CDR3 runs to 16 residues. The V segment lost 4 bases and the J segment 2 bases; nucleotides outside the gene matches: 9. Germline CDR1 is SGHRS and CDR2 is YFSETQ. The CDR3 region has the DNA TGCGCCAGCAGCGTATCTCGCGGGAGGGGGCAAGAGACCCAGTACTTC. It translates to CASSVSRGRGQETQYF.

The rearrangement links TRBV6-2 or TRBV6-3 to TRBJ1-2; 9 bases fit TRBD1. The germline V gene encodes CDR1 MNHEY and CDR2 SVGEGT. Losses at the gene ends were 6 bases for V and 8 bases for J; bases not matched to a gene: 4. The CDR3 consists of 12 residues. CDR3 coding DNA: TGTGCCAGCAGCCGGACAGGGGCGGGCTACACCTTC. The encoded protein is CASSRTGAGYTF.

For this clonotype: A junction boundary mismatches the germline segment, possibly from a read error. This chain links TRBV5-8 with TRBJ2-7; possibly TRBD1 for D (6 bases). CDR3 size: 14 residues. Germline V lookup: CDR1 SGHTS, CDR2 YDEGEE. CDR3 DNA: TGTGCCCGCAGCCTGTGGGGGCTCACCTACGAGCAGTACTTC. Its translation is CARSLWGLTYEQYF.

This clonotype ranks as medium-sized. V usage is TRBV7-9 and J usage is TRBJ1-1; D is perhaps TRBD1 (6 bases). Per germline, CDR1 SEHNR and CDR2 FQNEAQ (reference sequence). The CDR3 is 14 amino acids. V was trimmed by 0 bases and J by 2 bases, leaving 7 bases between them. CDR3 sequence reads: CASSLAGTNTEAFF. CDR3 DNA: TGTGCCAGCAGCTTAGCCGGGACAAACACTGAAGCTTTCTTT.

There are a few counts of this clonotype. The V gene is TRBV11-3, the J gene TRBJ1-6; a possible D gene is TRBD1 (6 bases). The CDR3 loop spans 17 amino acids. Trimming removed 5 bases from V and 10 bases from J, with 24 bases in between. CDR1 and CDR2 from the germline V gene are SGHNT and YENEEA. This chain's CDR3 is CASSRGGKQGNSSPLHF. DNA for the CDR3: TGTGCCAGCAGCCGAGGGGGAAAGCAGGGAAATAGCTCACCCCTCCACTTT.